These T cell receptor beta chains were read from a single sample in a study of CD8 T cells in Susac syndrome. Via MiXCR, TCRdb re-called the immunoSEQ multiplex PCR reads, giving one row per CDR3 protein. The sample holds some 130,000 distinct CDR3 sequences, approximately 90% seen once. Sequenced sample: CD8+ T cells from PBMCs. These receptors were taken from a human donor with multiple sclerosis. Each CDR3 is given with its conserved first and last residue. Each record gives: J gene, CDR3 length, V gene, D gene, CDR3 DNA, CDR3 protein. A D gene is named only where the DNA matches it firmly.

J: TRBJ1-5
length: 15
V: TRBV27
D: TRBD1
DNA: TGTGCCAGCAGTTCCACAGGGGAAGCTAATCAGCCCCAGCATTTT
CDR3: CASSSTGEANQPQHF

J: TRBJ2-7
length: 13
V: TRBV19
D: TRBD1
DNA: TGTGCCAGTCGACAGGGCGGCTCCTACGAGCAGTACTTC
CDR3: CASRQGGSYEQYF

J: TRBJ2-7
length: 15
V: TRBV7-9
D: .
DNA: TGTGCCAGCAGCTCCAGGGACTTCCGCTCCTACGAGCAGTACTTC
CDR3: CASSSRDFRSYEQYF

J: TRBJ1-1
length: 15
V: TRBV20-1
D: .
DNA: TGCAGTGCTAGAGATTATATGGACAGAAACACTGAAGCTTTCTTT
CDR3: CSARDYMDRNTEAFF

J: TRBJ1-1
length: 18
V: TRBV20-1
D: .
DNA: TGCAGTGCTAGAGATAGTAGAGCCCCGGGCCCAGTAAACACTGAAGCTTTCTTT
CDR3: CSARDSRAPGPVNTEAFF

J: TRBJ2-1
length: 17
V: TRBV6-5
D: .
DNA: TGTGCCAGCAGTTACTCTCTCACGGGTAGCTCCTACAATGAGCAGTTCTTC
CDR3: CASSYSLTGSSYNEQFF

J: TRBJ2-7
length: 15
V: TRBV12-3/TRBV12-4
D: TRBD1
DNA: TGTGCCAGCACCGACGAACAGGGGGTCGGATACGAGCAGTACTTC
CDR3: CASTDEQGVGYEQYF

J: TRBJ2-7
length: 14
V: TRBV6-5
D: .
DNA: TGTGCCAGCAGTTACGGGGGTTTGGGTTACGAGCAGTACTTC
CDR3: CASSYGGLGYEQYF

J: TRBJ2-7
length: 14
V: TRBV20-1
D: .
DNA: TGCAGTGCCCCAAATCGGGAGTTTAGCAGCGAGCAGTACTTC
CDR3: CSAPNREFSSEQYF

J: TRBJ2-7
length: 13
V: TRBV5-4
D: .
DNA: TGTGCCAGCAGCTTTCAGGCCGCGCACGAGCAGTACTTC
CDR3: CASSFQAAHEQYF

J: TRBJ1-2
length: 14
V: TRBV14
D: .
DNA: TGTGCCAGCAGCCAAGATCCAGGATTCTATGGCCACACCTTC
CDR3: CASSQDPGFYGHTF

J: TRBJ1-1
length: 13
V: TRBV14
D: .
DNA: TGTGCCAGCAGCGGCGGACAGCTCACTGAAGCTTTCTTT
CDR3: CASSGGQLTEAFF

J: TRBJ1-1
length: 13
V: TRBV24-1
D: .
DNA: TGTGCCACCAGTGATTTCGACTCCACTGAAGCTTTCTTT
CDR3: CATSDFDSTEAFF

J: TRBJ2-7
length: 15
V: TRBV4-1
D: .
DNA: TGCGCCAGCAGCCAAGATGACAGAGATTCCTACGAGCAGTACTTC
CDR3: CASSQDDRDSYEQYF

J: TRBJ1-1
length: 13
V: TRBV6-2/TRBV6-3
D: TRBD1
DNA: TGTGCCAGCAGCGGAGACAGGGGCGCTGAAGCTTTCTTT
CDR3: CASSGDRGAEAFF